Below, one T cell receptor (beta chain) is given with its context. What antigen it recognizes has not been identified. No much larger clonotype is one base removed from it; base qualities were not supplied. Libraries were built with RACE. Sequencing was carried out with a NextSeq 500. During library preparation, unique molecular identifiers were attached to individual cDNA molecules so that TCRs could be counted in a quantitative, reproducible way. For every blood RNA sample, sequencing covered both the TCR alpha and TCR beta chains. As for the authors' bioinformatics: A median of roughly 100,000 TCRs per sample was observed, with a range of about 23,224 to 750,000. The Decombinator software suite was used to annotate V, J and CDR3 in the TCR reads. For the PS versus PT1 abundance plots, all samples were subsampled to the same number of TCRs (28,000). TCRs were defined as expanded if absent before sensitization and observed at least eight times at the 2-week time point. TCRdb ran its own pipeline on the public reads, namely fastp trimming at Q25 and MiXCR clone calling, and kept in-frame beta chains. Each CDR3 protein appears once, grouped with its most common genes and DNA. TCRdb's processing, not the authors' own work, is the source of the V and J calls. The sample table lists around 100,000 distinct CDR3 sequences, about 10% of them with a count of one. The ten largest make up under 4.5% of the sample.

This sample was taken from a study of human T cells and chemical hapten exposure (dated by TCRdb to about 2021). For context, the study as a whole: For sensitization, 2% DPC in acetone was applied to an approximately 2 cm by approximately 2 cm area of upper inner arm skin. Patients additionally received weekly therapeutic DPC doses to the scalp throughout the approximately 22-week study period. Libraries were pooled for sequencing, and per-sample TCR yields varied mainly because of small differences in library volumes within the pool. Patch tests used Finn chambers with 0.01% DPC on the upper back, scored after 6 days by International Contact Dermatitis Research Group standards. For TCR sequencing, blood came from approximately 29 alopecia patients at anywhere from one to four time points (pre-sensitization, 2, 6 and 24 weeks). Peripheral blood TCR repertoire changes were tracked in vivo in alopecia patients during primary and secondary sensitization to the hapten diphenylcyclopropenone (DPC). The mostly female patient cohort included alopecia areata with under or over 50% scalp involvement, alopecia totalis and alopecia universalis. Blood samples were taken from patients before sensitization (week 0) and at 2, 6 and about 24 weeks after DPC sensitization.

This sample's time point label indicates: patch test 1, 2 weeks after DPC sensitization. The treatment or condition label of this sample denotes: therapeutic diphenylcyclopropenone sensitization with weekly scalp DPC. At each patch-test visit, blood was drawn before the patch test was applied. Eligible patients were aged 18 to 70, diagnosed with alopecia, deemed suitable for DPC therapy, and excluded if pregnant. Unfractionated whole blood was collected in Tempus Blood RNA tubes, and total RNA was extracted from that blood. Summary of the overall study and its limitations: Repeated subsampling changed both the strength of the expansion versus patch-test correlation and the threshold at which that correlation became significant. The number of PT1 expanded TCRs positively correlated with patch test score, significant at thresholds 8, 16 and 32 but not 4. DPC sensitization did not change the number of TCRs with a frequency above 1 in 1000, and there was no evidence of changes in global repertoire structure. Expanded TCRs formed significantly more large CDR3 similarity clusters than pre-sensitization or healthy control sets, consistent with antigen-driven responses. Because every patient had alopecia, a presumed autoimmune disease, the patients' immune response might differ from that of healthy individuals.

The germline V gene provides CDR1 ENHRY and CDR2 SYGVKD. The germline ends are 20 bases apart after V is trimmed by 5 bases and J by 6 bases. The CDR3 measures 16 amino acids from cysteine to phenylalanine. The read is trimmed to its CDR3 DNA, 48 bases read in frame from base 1. The clonotype originates from a woman aged 40 to 49 with alopecia areata. Some clones in this sample may be carry-over from other donors' samples. The chain is encoded by TRBV10-3 joined to TRBJ2-1, with the D call perhaps TRBD1 or TRBD2, each one matching 6 bases. This specimen consisted of whole blood, obtained in connection with sensitization to the hapten diphenylcyclopropenone (DPC). The CDR3 reads CAISTPGGLGRNEQFF. The DNA is as follows: TGTGCCATCAGTACCCCTGGGGGGCTCGGGCGCAATGAGCAGTTCTTC.